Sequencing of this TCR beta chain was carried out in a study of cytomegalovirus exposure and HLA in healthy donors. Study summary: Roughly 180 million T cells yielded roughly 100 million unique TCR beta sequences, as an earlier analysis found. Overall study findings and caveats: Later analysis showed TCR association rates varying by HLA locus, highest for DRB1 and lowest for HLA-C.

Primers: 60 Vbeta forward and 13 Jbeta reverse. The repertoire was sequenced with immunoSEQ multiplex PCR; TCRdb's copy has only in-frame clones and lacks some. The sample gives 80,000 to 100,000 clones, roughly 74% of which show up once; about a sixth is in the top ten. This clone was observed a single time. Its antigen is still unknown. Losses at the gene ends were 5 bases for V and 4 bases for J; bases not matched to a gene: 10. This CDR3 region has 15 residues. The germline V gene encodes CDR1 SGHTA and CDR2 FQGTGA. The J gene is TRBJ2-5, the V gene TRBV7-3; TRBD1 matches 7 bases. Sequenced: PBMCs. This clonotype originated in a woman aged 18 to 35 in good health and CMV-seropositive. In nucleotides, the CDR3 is TGTGCCAGCAGCGTTAATACAGGGGTTGGAGAGACCCAGTACTTC. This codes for CASSVNTGVGETQYF. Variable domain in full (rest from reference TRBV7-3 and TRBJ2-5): GAGVSQTPSNKVTEKGKYVELRCDPISGHTALYWYRQSLGQGPEFLIYFQGTGAADDSGLPNDRFFAVRPEGSVSTLKIQRTERGDSAVYLCASSVNTGVGETQYFGPGTRLLVL.